This T cell receptor beta chain derives from a study of shared clonotypes between healthy human individuals. Study results and caveats: Only blood samples were collected, and tissue repertoires likely differ. Among non-shared clonotypes, generation probabilities were lower than among those shared by all four donors. Estimated richness was generally greater in naive than memory subsets.

In the original workflow: In the immunoSEQ data, sequences were junction-only and lacked quality scores, so filtering differed. Only in-frame clones appear in the TCRdb table, and some are missing; sequencing was by immunoSEQ multiplex PCR. That table is the source of V, J and clone size, and D and trimming were worked out from the DNA. This sample has 2 million to 2.5 million clones, with more than 90% found just once. This clone came up a few times. Its target is unknown. The length of the CDR3 is 14 residues. CDR1 is SNHLY, CDR2 FYNNEI, per germline. V was shortened by 7 bases and J by 7 bases, with 14 bases between the two germline ends.

The TCR originated in a young man in good health. V usage is TRBV2 and J usage is TRBJ1-6; tentatively, D is TRBD1 (5 bases). Sequenced sample: naive CD4+ T cells sorted from blood. As for subset: CD45RA+ positively selected. Here the CDR3 DNA reads TGTGCCAGCACCAACCGGGGCCCGAATTCACCCCTCCACTTT. It specifies CASTNRGPNSPLHF.